This entry concerns a single T cell receptor beta chain. What antigen it recognizes has not been identified. No base qualities exist here, and no much larger clone lies one base off it. Sequencing was performed on an Illumina HiSeq 2500. TCR beta libraries were prepared by quantitative 5'-RACE with molecular barcodes. The paper's processing steps were these. A new computational method based on a probabilistic model of VDJ rearrangement was used to identify disease-linked TCR variants. TCRdb handled the public reads itself, with Q25 trimming in fastp and clone calling in MiXCR, and kept productive beta chains. Every distinct CDR3 protein forms one entry, paired with its most common genes and DNA. TCRdb's processing, not the authors' own work, is the source of the V and J calls. The sample has around 390,000 distinct CDR3 sequences on record, around 22% of them singletons. The ten most abundant clones make up roughly a sixth of the sample.

The sample is drawn from a study of CD8 T cells in ankylosing spondylitis (dated by TCRdb to 2015 to 2018). Looking at the study overall: The study profiled T cell receptor beta repertoires in healthy donors and ankylosing spondylitis patients to find disease-linked TCR variants. The whole study cohort included 108 healthy donors and around 24 ankylosing spondylitis patients. Peripheral blood was sampled, and synovial fluid was also collected from ankylosing spondylitis patients. Study-wide findings and limitations: Blood from ankylosing spondylitis patients appeared to be characterized by a TCR beta motif composed of several highly homologous amino acid variants. Some motif variants were previously reported in synovial fluid and blood of reactive arthritis patients, suggesting common disease-initiation mechanisms. The disease-linked clones were reported to be significantly enriched in matched synovial fluid samples from ankylosing spondylitis patients. A CD8+ phenotype was shown by the disease-linked clones, which were found at relatively low frequencies in peripheral blood.

Sequences KGHDR (CDR1) and SFDVKD (CDR2) are obtained from the germline V gene. From the cysteine up to the phenylalanine, the CDR3 has a length of 13 residues. Left in the record is the CDR3 DNA by itself, 39 bases read in frame from the first base. V and J lose 5 bases and 5 bases, and a span of 9 bases separates them. The sequenced sample consisted of blood, either unsorted or a sorted T cell fraction (not recorded which). The rearranged chain carries TRBV24-1 and TRBJ1-5; the D gene is possibly TRBD1, with 6 bases matching. The clonotype comes from a male donor with ankylosing spondylitis. The encoded CDR3 is CATSVGQHQPQHF. In nucleotide form, the sequence is TGTGCCACCAGTGTGGGACAACATCAGCCCCAGCATTTT.